This TCR beta chain was found in a study of shared clonotypes between healthy human individuals. Study-wide points: Rarefaction analysis demonstrated incomplete sorted-subset sequencing notwithstanding large depth. Sampling was confined to blood; repertoires within tissues likely differ.

Germline CDR1 MDHEN, CDR2 SYDVKM. This CDR3 comprises 13 residues. Between the trimmed V and J ends, which lost 3 bases and 7 bases, there was a span of 13 bases. Using approximately 200 ng DNA, 32,000 or so T cell genomes, the sorted-subset replicate PCRs were run. Clones were sequenced by immunoSEQ multiplex PCR, and TCRdb holds only the in-frame ones, with some missing. The repertoire holds about 1.1 million clones, with about 80% as singletons. Donors were healthy HIV-negative adults without recent acute infections or vaccinations. About this clone: Its target is unknown.

The specimen was memory CD4+ T cells from PBMCs. This sample's subset: CD45RA-negative fraction. The receptor was isolated from a man younger than 30 in good health. Some clones in this sample may be carry-over from other donors' samples. V gene TRBV28 combines with J gene TRBJ2-7; the D is unclear. The CDR3 loop is CASSFPGTIEQYF. CDR3 DNA sequence: TGTGCCAGCAGTTTCCCCGGAACGATTGAGCAGTACTTC.